The 12 T cell receptor beta chains in this list originate from one sample, sequenced in a study of blood T cell repertoires in COVID-19. Only in-frame clones appear in the TCRdb table, and some are missing; sequencing was by immunoSEQ multiplex PCR. The sample lists over 200,000 clones; 65% to 90% were seen once. The sequenced sample consisted of peripheral blood. The receptors derive from a human donor in a cohort sampled during active COVID-19.

The chain combines TRBV28 with TRBJ1-3; D not certain. CDR3 length: 14 amino acids. V lost 3 bases, J lost 0 bases, and 6 bases lay in between. Germline CDR1 MDHEN, CDR2 SYDVKM. The CDR3 region is CASSFPYSGNTIYF. The CDR3 region has the DNA TGTGCCAGCAGTTTTCCCTACTCTGGAAACACCATATATTTT. The variable domain in full, with the rest retrieved from reference TRBV28 and TRBJ1-3, is DVKVTQSSRYLVKRTGEKVFLECVQDMDHENMFWYRQDPGLGLRLIYFSYDVKMKEKGDIPEGYSVSREKKERFSLILESASTNQTSMYLCASSFPYSGNTIYFGEGSWLTVV.

This chain connects TRBV7-9 to TRBJ2-6, with D unclear. Trimming took off 7 bases at V and 0 bases at J, with 10 bases between the two ends. The germline V gene has CDR1 SEHNR and CDR2 FQNEAQ (reference sequence). The CDR3 runs 15 residues. In DNA form, the CDR3 reads TGTGCCAGCATAGCAGCGCGCTCTGGGGCCAACGTCCTGACTTTC. This translates into CASIAARSGANVLTF.

J is TRBJ2-2 and V is TRBV6-4, with 10 bases identical to TRBD2. V was pared by 2 bases and J by 6 bases, with 6 bases of the junction left unmatched. This CDR3 is built from 16 residues. Germline V gene lookup returns CDR1 MRHNA and CDR2 SNTAGT. The DNA of the CDR3 is TGTGCCAGCAGTGACCGGACTAGCGGAGGGGCCGGGGAGCTGTTTTTT. As protein: CASSDRTSGGAGELFF.

The rearrangement joins TRBV28 to TRBJ2-7, with D perhaps matching TRBD2 (7 bases). The germline CDR1 and CDR2 sequences are MDHEN and SYDVKM. Trimming pared 3 bases from V and 6 bases from J, leaving 18 bases between. This CDR3 is built from 15 residues. The DNA for the CDR3 is TGTGCCAGCAGTTTCCGGGGGGCAGAAGATCGCGAGCAGTACTTC. Encoded protein: CASSFRGAEDREQYF. Looking up the rest from reference TRBV28 and TRBJ2-7 gives the full variable domain: DVKVTQSSRYLVKRTGEKVFLECVQDMDHENMFWYRQDPGLGLRLIYFSYDVKMKEKGDIPEGYSVSREKKERFSLILESASTNQTSMYLCASSFRGAEDREQYFGPGTRLTVT.

The chain joins TRBV5-4 to TRBJ1-2; 8 positions match TRBD1. This CDR3 is 13 amino acids long. Looked up from germline, CDR1 is SGHNT and CDR2 is YYREEE (reference sequence). The trim removed 7 bases at V and 4 bases at J, leaving 6 bases unmatched. The CDR3 spells CASGQGGSYGYTF. CDR3 nucleotides: TGTGCCAGCGGACAGGGCGGGAGCTATGGCTACACCTTC. Using reference TRBV5-4 and TRBJ1-2 for the parts outside the CDR3, the full variable domain is ETGVTQSPTHLIKTRGQQVTLRCSSQSGHNTVSWYQQALGQGPQFIFQYYREEENGRGNFPPRFSGLQFPNYSSELNVNALELDDSALYLCASGQGGSYGYTFGSGTRLTVV.

The V call is TRBV24-1, the J call TRBJ2-2; 7 bases map to TRBD1. The germline CDR1 and CDR2 sequences are KGHDR and SFDVKD. This CDR3 contains 12 residues. Losses at the gene ends were 7 bases for V and 6 bases for J; bases not matched to a gene: 1. CDR3 region: CATRGTAGELFF. The DNA for the CDR3 is TGTGCCACCAGAGGGACAGCCGGGGAGCTGTTTTTT.

The chain joins TRBV7-9 to TRBJ2-7, with 10 bases fitting TRBD2. This CDR3 has 14 amino acids. Trimming at V came to 2 bases and at J to 3 bases, leaving 1 base not matched to a gene. Per the germline V gene, CDR1 is SEHNR and CDR2 is FQNEAQ (reference sequence). The CDR3 spells CASSLTSGVYEQYF. CDR3 nucleotide sequence: TGTGCCAGCAGCTTAACTAGCGGGGTCTACGAGCAGTACTTC.

The gene calls are TRBV6-2 or TRBV6-3 and TRBJ2-2, with 8 bases matching TRBD1. Germline CDR1 is MNHEY and CDR2 is SVGEGT. V shed 5 bases and J 7 bases; nucleotides not matched to a gene: 12. This CDR3 region has 16 residues. CDR3 sequence: CASSTDRGRAIGELFF. The CDR3 DNA is TGTGCCAGCAGTACCGACAGGGGCCGCGCTATCGGGGAGCTGTTTTTT.

This chain joins TRBV6-6 and TRBJ2-7, with D maybe TRBD1 (6 bases). The V gene's germline CDR1 is MNHNY and CDR2 SVGAGI (reference sequence). V dropped 0 bases and J dropped 3 bases, with 12 bases sitting between them. This CDR3 region has 15 residues. This chain's CDR3 is CASSYSQRTVYEQYF. CDR3 DNA: TGTGCCAGCAGTTACTCCCAGAGGACAGTCTACGAGCAGTACTTC.

The chain links TRBV7-2 to TRBJ1-2; 12 bases fit TRBD1. Germline assignment: CDR1 SGHTA and CDR2 FQGNSA. The CDR3 contains 16 residues. The J segment lost 6 bases and the V segment lost 5 bases, leaving 10 bases of the junction unmatched. CDR3 loop: CASSGYTGTGGNGYTF. CDR3 bases: TGTGCCAGCAGCGGTTACACCGGGACAGGGGGCAATGGCTACACCTTC.

The chain employs TRBV5-1 and TRBJ2-6, with D possibly matching TRBD1 (6 bases). Between the trimmed V and J ends, which lost 0 bases and 2 bases, there was a span of 12 bases. Germline V gives CDR1 SGHRS, CDR2 YFSETQ. There are 17 residues in the CDR3. CDR3 sequence: CASSLGTADPGANVLTF. In DNA, the CDR3 is TGCGCCAGCAGCTTGGGGACAGCCGACCCTGGGGCCAACGTCCTGACTTTC.

This chain connects TRBV4-3 to TRBJ2-7; the match to TRBD2 covers 10 bases. CDR3 size: 17 residues. The junction had 10 bases not matched to a gene; V was cut back by 0 bases and J by 5 bases. Germline assignment: CDR1 LGHNA and CDR2 YSLEER. CDR3 nucleotides: TGCGCCAGCAGCCAAGAGGCTAGCGGGAGATTCGGAGACGAGCAGTACTTC. Its protein product is CASSQEASGRFGDEQYF.